These 13 T cell receptor beta chains came from one sample sequenced in a study of monozygotic twins with inflammatory bowel disease. TCRdb re-called the 5' RACE reads, yielding one record per CDR3 amino acid sequence without DNA. The table lists a few hundred thousand distinct CDR3 sequences, with more than 2% in the top ten. Sequences were obtained from blood. All receptors derive from a human donor with ulcerative colitis or Crohn's disease, or a healthy co-twin of an affected twin (not recorded which).

This chain uses TRBV2 with TRBJ2-7; as DNA is missing, the TRBD1 call by TCRdb cannot be tested. CDR1 is SNHLY and CDR2 is FYNNEI in the germline V gene. The CDR3 has 13 residues. This CDR3 is CASRRGGVYEQYF.

The chain has TRBV3-1 and TRBJ1-4; as DNA is missing, the TRBD1 call by TCRdb cannot be tested. The CDR3 is made up of 14 amino acids. Germline CDR1 reads LGHDT; CDR2 reads YNNKEL (reference sequence). Here the CDR3 reads CASSQGTVLKKLFF.

The CDR3 here is CASSLDEGAGYGYTF. The J gene is TRBJ1-2, the V gene TRBV5-1; checking the TCRdb D call of TRBD1 is not possible without DNA. The CDR3 extends over 15 amino acids. CDR1 SGHRS and CDR2 YFSETQ come from the germline V gene.

The chain recombines TRBV7-9 with TRBJ2-3. The CDR3 extends over 16 amino acids. Per the germline V gene, CDR1 is SEHNR and CDR2 is FQNEAQ (reference sequence). The CDR3 loop reads CASSLQAKAGTDTQYF. Together with reference TRBV7-9 and TRBJ2-3, the CDR3 gives the full variable domain: DTGVSQNPRHKITKRGQNVTFRCDPISEHNRLYWYRQTLGQGPEFLTYFQNEAQLEKSRLLSDRFSAERPKGSFSTLEIQRTEQGDSAMYLCASSLQAKAGTDTQYFGPGTRLTVL.

CDR3 sequence: CASSSIQGSYNEQFF. This sequence joins TRBV5-1 and TRBJ2-1. Germline V gene data show CDR1 as SGHRS and CDR2 as YFSETQ. This CDR3 has 15 residues.

The chain is built from TRBV19 and TRBJ1-5; no DNA is available, so the TRBD1 call from TCRdb remains unchecked. The CDR3 extends over 14 amino acids. Germline assignment: CDR1 LNHDA and CDR2 SQIVND (reference sequence). CDR3 sequence: CASSMGGSPQPQHF.

The chain has TRBV5-1 and TRBJ1-2; the D gene TCRdb calls, TRBD1, cannot be checked with no DNA. The CDR3 is 15 amino acids. CDR1 SGHRS and CDR2 YFSETQ come from the germline V gene. The CDR3 spells CASSLPDQGYYGYTF.

V usage is TRBV10-2 and J usage is TRBJ2-5; TCRdb gives TRBD2 as the D gene, but with no DNA this cannot be confirmed. This CDR3 contains 15 residues. Germline V gene data show CDR1 as WSHSY and CDR2 as SAAADI. CDR3 amino acids: CASSRRGGTSETQYF.

The chain links TRBV9 to TRBJ2-1; checking the TCRdb D call of TRBD2 is not possible without DNA. The germline CDR1 and CDR2 sequences are SGDLS and YYNGEE. This CDR3 region has 15 residues. CDR3: CGSSVTSGSYNEQFF. Together with reference TRBV9 and TRBJ2-1, the CDR3 gives the full variable domain: DSGVTQTPKHLITATGQRVTLRCSPRSGDLSVYWYQQSLDQGLQFLIQYYNGEERAKGNILERFSAQQFPDLHSELNLSSLELGDSALYFCGSSVTSGSYNEQFFGPGTRLTVL.

The CDR3 protein is CASSLDGRAKNIQYF. The genes are TRBV7-9 and TRBJ2-4; TCRdb outputs TRBD2, but without DNA this stays unchecked. Germline V gives CDR1 SEHNR, CDR2 FQNEAQ (reference sequence). The CDR3 is 15 residues long. The full variable domain, with the rest looked up from reference TRBV7-9 and TRBJ2-4, is DTGVSQNPRHKITKRGQNVTFRCDPISEHNRLYWYRQTLGQGPEFLTYFQNEAQLEKSRLLSDRFSAERPKGSFSTLEIQRTEQGDSAMYLCASSLDGRAKNIQYFGAGTRLSVL.

CDR3 in amino acids: CASRVPGTGTDTQYF. This rearrangement joins TRBV2 to TRBJ2-3; TCRdb's assignment of TRBD1 cannot be checked, as there is no DNA. This CDR3 region has 15 residues. Germline CDR1 and CDR2: SNHLY and FYNNEI.

The genes are TRBV29-1 and TRBJ2-7; TCRdb lists TRBD1, though no DNA is available to test this call. CDR3 length equals 12 residues. Per the germline V gene, CDR1 is SQVTM and CDR2 is ANQGSEA. CDR3 amino acids: CSAQTGYYEQYF.

The rearrangement uses TRBV4-1 and TRBJ2-7; TCRdb picks TRBD2, but there is no DNA to check that call. Germline assignment: CDR1 MGHRA and CDR2 YSYEKL. The CDR3 runs to 17 residues. The CDR3 loop is CASSQNYQGTRGYEQYF.